This T cell receptor beta chain is from a study of vaccination effects on CD4 cells after COVID-19. The CDR3 runs 16 residues. Germline V gene lookup returns CDR1 SEHNR and CDR2 FQNEAQ (reference sequence). J was trimmed by 8 bases and V by 5 bases; bases with no gene match: 9. This clone is medium-sized (0.01 to 0.1%) within its sample. The antigen remains unidentified. Viral peptide pools were used in the ViraFEST assay to expand antigen-specific CD4+ T cells, and sequencing came afterward. CD4+ T cells were isolated after about nine days of culture. Negative nucleocapsid antibody tests before and after vaccination confirmed no previous SARS-CoV-2 infection. Only in-frame clones appear in the TCRdb table, and some are missing; sequencing was by immunoSEQ multiplex PCR. The sample carries 28,000 or so clones, 72% recorded once.

J is TRBJ1-6 and V is TRBV7-9, with 10 bases identical to TRBD1. The specimen was CD4+ T cells from PBMCs cultured with SARS-CoV-2 spike peptides, collected before COVID-19 vaccination. The source of this sequence is a human donor who received a COVID-19 vaccine. CDR3 sequence reads: CASSGRGQGSHSPLHF. CDR3 DNA sequence: TGTGCCAGCAGCGGCAGGGGACAGGGGAGCCATTCACCCCTCCACTTT. The variable domain in full, with the rest retrieved from reference TRBV7-9 and TRBJ1-6, is DTGVSQNPRHKITKRGQNVTFRCDPISEHNRLYWYRQTLGQGPEFLTYFQNEAQLEKSRLLSDRFSAERPKGSFSTLEIQRTEQGDSAMYLCASSGRGQGSHSPLHFGNGTRLTVT.